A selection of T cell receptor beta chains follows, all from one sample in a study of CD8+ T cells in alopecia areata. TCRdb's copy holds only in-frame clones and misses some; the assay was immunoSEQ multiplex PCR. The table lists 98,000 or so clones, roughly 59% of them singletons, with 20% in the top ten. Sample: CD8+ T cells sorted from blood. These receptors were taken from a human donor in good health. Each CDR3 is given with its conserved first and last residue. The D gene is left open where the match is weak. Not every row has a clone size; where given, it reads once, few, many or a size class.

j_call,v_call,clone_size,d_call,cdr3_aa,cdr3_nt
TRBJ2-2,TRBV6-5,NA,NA,CASSYSENTGELFF,TGTGCCAGCAGTTACTCGGAAAACACCGGGGAGCTGTTTTTT
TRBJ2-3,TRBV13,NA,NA,CASSVLASSTDTQYF,TGTGCCAGCAGCGTATTAGCGTCTAGCACAGATACGCAGTATTTT
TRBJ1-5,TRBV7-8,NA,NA,CASSEGSNQPQHF,TGTGCCAGCAGCGAGGGAAGCAATCAGCCCCAGCATTTT
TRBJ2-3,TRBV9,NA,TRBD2,CASGGADTQYF,TGTGCCAGCGGGGGGGCAGATACGCAGTATTTT
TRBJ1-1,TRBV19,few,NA,CASSSLGTMNTEAFF,TGTGCCAGTAGTTCCCTGGGGACCATGAACACTGAAGCTTTCTTT
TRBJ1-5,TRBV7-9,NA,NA,CASRGLQPQHF,TGTGCCAGCAGGGGGCTTCAGCCCCAGCATTTT
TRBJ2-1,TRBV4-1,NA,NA,CASSQEHGRFNEQFF,TGCGCCAGCAGCCAAGAGCATGGCAGGTTCAATGAGCAGTTCTTC
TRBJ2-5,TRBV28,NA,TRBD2,CASSLIAGSTQETQYF,TGTGCCAGCAGTTTGATAGCGGGCTCCACCCAAGAGACCCAGTACTTC
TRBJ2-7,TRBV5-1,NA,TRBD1,CASSLLTGGKRYEQYF,TGCGCCAGCAGCTTACTCACAGGGGGCAAGAGATACGAGCAGTACTTC
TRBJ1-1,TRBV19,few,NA,CASSIDISLATEAFF,TGTGCCAGTAGTATAGATATTTCGCTGGCCACTGAAGCTTTCTTT
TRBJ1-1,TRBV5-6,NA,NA,CASSFGQHTEAFF,TGTGCCAGCAGCTTTGGACAGCACACTGAAGCTTTCTTT
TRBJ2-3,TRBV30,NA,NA,CAWRGVADTQYF,TGTGCCTGGAGAGGGGTCGCAGATACGCAGTATTTT
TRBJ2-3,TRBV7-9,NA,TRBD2,CASRHLAGLSTDTQYF,TGTGCCAGCAGACACCTAGCGGGACTTAGCACAGATACGCAGTATTTT
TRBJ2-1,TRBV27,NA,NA,CASSRDNEQFF,TGTGCCAGCAGTCGTGACAATGAGCAGTTCTTC
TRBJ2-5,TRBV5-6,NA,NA,CASSLKGEETQYF,TGTGCCAGCAGCTTGAAGGGGGAAGAGACCCAGTACTTC
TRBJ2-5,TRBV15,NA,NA,CATNHLGSQGETQYF,TGTGCCACCAACCATCTGGGGTCCCAGGGGGAGACCCAGTACTTC
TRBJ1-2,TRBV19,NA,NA,CATGDYGYTF,TGTGCCACAGGGGACTATGGCTACACCTTC
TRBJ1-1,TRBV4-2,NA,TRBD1,CASRNTRGSTEAFF,TGTGCCAGCAGAAACACCAGGGGGTCCACTGAAGCTTTCTTT
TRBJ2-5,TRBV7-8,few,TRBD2,CASSFRRGAQETQYF,TGTGCCAGCAGCTTCAGGCGGGGGGCTCAAGAGACCCAGTACTTC
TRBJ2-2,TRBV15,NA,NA,CATTPRQGLTGELFF,TGTGCCACCACCCCAAGGCAGGGGTTAACCGGGGAGCTGTTTTTT
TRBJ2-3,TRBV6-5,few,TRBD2,CASSYTGGPADTQYF,TGTGCCAGCAGTTATACGGGGGGGCCAGCAGATACGCAGTATTTT
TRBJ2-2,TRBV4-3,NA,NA,CASSQEITGAPGELFF,TGCGCCAGCAGCCAAGAAATAACGGGGGCGCCCGGGGAGCTGTTTTTT
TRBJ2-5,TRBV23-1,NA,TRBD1,CASSQSWDRRTQETQYF,TGCGCCAGCAGTCAATCCTGGGACAGGCGGACCCAAGAGACCCAGTACTTC
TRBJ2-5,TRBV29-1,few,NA,CSVEDDSRWYF,TGCAGCGTGGAAGATGACAGCCGGTGGTACTTC
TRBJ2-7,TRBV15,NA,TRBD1,CATSRDVDRETYEQYF,TGTGCCACCAGCAGAGATGTGGACAGGGAGACCTACGAGCAGTACTTC
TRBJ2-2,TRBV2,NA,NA,CASSEVWAGESFANTGELFF,TGTGCCAGCAGTGAAGTTTGGGCAGGGGAAAGCTTCGCGAACACCGGGGAGCTGTTTTTT
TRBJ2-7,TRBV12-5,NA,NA,CASGLAWGAEQYF,TGTGCTAGTGGTTTGGCGTGGGGCGCCGAGCAGTACTTC